This T cell receptor (beta chain) was sequenced for a study of blood T cell repertoires in COVID-19. About the research overall: COVID-19 samples from acute and convalescent phases originated in the United States, Italy and Spain. Nucleic acid was either cDNA or gDNA, and it came from T cells, B-cell-depleted T cells, or PBMCs.

Assay used: immunoSEQ multiplex PCR; TCRdb lists only in-frame clones, some missing. The table has hundreds of thousands of clones, around 80% seen once. CDR1 is SGHDT, CDR2 YYEEEE, per germline. J gave up 2 bases and V 4 bases, and 11 bases lay outside the gene matches. This CDR3 region has 17 residues. The TCR was taken from a woman older than 75 with acute or convalescent COVID-19. The sequenced material came from peripheral blood. This rearrangement joins TRBV5-6 to TRBJ2-1, with TRBD1 matching 8 bases. In nucleotides, the CDR3 is TGTGCCAGCAGCCAAAAAGACAGGGGCCTAGCCTACAATGAGCAGTTCTTC. It specifies CASSQKDRGLAYNEQFF. The full variable domain, with the rest looked up from reference TRBV5-6 and TRBJ2-1, is DAGVTQSPTHLIKTRGQQVTLRCSPKSGHDTVSWYQQALGQGPQFIFQYYEEEERQRGNFPDRFSGHQFPNYSSELNVNALLLGDSALYLCASSQKDRGLAYNEQFFGPGTRLTVL.